This entry features one T cell receptor (beta chain) sequence. Its binding antigen is unknown. Per-base qualities were not stored, and no clone one base away is much larger. The source of the sample is a study of Siglec-9 on CD8 T cells in melanoma (dated by TCRdb to about 2019). A note on the overall study: The study investigated Siglec-9 expression on CD8+ T cells and the role of Siglec-9 in regulating T cells in the melanoma tumor microenvironment. Overall study results and their limits: According to the reported findings, Siglec-9 marked and regulated a subset of effector memory CD8+ T cells that seemed to build up inside melanoma tumors.

The method was the immunoSEQ multiplex PCR assay. TCRdb limited this immuneACCESS table to in-frame rearrangements with V and J called. A share of clones is missing; checked studies link under half to unresolved V genes, and the rest is unexplained. A total of approximately 39,000 clones appear in this sample, roughly 84% of them only once. More than 1.5% of the sample goes to the ten largest clones. Reading from cysteine to phenylalanine, the CDR3 counts 13 amino acids. CDR3 DNA only is kept here, 39 bases in frame from base 1. CDR1 and CDR2 are read off the germline V gene as MNHNS and SASEGT. Cut back by 8 bases and 13 bases, the V and J ends lie 18 bases apart.

This chain joins TRBV6-1 to TRBJ1-6, with TRBD1 tentatively as D gene (5 bases match). This receptor was identified in a human donor in good health. Specimen: Siglec-9- CD8+ T cells sorted from blood. The sample's cell subset or site label, decoded: CD8 T cells lacking Siglec-9. CDR3 region: CASEDINALPLHF. The sequenced DNA: TGTGCCAGCGAGGACATTAATGCCCTCCCCCTCCACTTT.